What follows are 27 T cell receptor beta chains derived from one specimen sequenced in a study of CD8 T cells in Susac syndrome. An input of about 0.45 to 1 ug of RNA was subjected to reverse transcription using random hexamers. TCRdb itself ran the immunoSEQ multiplex PCR reads through MiXCR, one entry per CDR3 protein. This table holds about 140,000 distinct CDR3 sequences, roughly 94% found once. Sequenced material: CD4+ T cells from PBMCs. All receptors come from a human donor with Susac syndrome.

The chain joins TRBV29-1 to TRBJ2-5; TRBD1 matches at 8 bases. The CDR3 contains 12 residues. V lost 6 bases and J lost 2; bases outside the gene matches: 2. Germline CDR1 is SQVTM and CDR2 is ANQGSEA. CDR3 residues: CSVGQVQETQYF. The DNA for the CDR3 is TGCAGCGTGGGACAGGTACAAGAGACCCAGTACTTC.

The gene calls are TRBV7-8 and TRBJ1-2; 7 nucleotides match TRBD1. CDR1 is SGHVS, CDR2 FQNEAQ, per germline. This CDR3 has 15 amino acids. The ends lost 0 bases at V and 7 bases at J; junction bases unmatched: 8. As DNA, the CDR3 is TGTGCCAGCAGCTTAGCGGTGACAGGGTTAAGTGGCTACACCTTC. Translating gives CASSLAVTGLSGYTF.

This chain links TRBV6-5 with TRBJ1-2; D not resolved. The CDR3 extends over 16 amino acids. The V and J ends lost 1 base and 2 bases respectively, with 14 bases between them. Germline values: CDR1 MNHEY, CDR2 SVGAGI. In DNA, the CDR3 is TGTGCCAGCAGTTACTGGTTTTCATCGAAAAACTATGGCTACACCTTC. Protein sequence: CASSYWFSSKNYGYTF.

This chain joins TRBV20-1 and TRBJ1-4; D gene uncertain. Germline V gene data show CDR1 as DFQATT and CDR2 as SNEGSKA (reference sequence). V was clipped by 6 bases and J by 7 bases, with 9 bases between them. The CDR3 has 11 amino acids. In DNA form, the CDR3 reads TGCAGTGCGCCTAAGAGTGAAAAACTGTTTTTT. This sequence encodes CSAPKSEKLFF.

The chain couples TRBV7-2 to TRBJ2-7, with D unresolved. Trimming pared 3 bases from V and 3 bases from J, leaving 9 bases between. The CDR3 loop spans 13 amino acids. The germline V gene has CDR1 SGHTA and CDR2 FQGNSA. The CDR3 DNA follows: TGTGCCAGCAGCTTTCTGGCAGACTACGAGCAGTACTTC. It yields the protein CASSFLADYEQYF.

V and J are TRBV5-1 and TRBJ2-5; no clear D gene. The CDR3 runs to 13 residues. The V and J ends lost 0 bases and 0 bases respectively, with 3 bases between them. Germline V gives CDR1 SGHRS, CDR2 YFSETQ. CDR3 sequence: CASSLDHQETQYF. In nucleotides, the CDR3 is TGCGCCAGCAGCTTGGATCACCAAGAGACCCAGTACTTC.

The rearrangement joins TRBV15 to TRBJ2-7, with 8 bases that match TRBD1. This CDR3 has 13 residues. V dropped 3 bases and J dropped 6; count of bases not matched to a gene: 4. Per the germline V gene, CDR1 is LNHNV and CDR2 is YYDKDF (reference sequence). CDR3 region: CATSSDRGGEQYF. The CDR3 coding sequence is TGTGCCACCAGCAGTGACAGGGGTGGCGAGCAGTACTTC. Supplemented by reference TRBV15 and TRBJ2-7, the full variable domain reads DAMVIQNPRYQVTQFGKPVTLSCSQTLNHNVMYWYQQKSSQAPKLLFHYYDKDFNNEADTPDNFQSRRPNTSFCFLDIRSPGLGDTAMYLCATSSDRGGEQYFGPGTRLTVT.

The J gene is TRBJ1-5, the V gene TRBV27; D might be TRBD1 (5 bases). Germline CDR1 MNHEY, CDR2 SMNVEV (reference sequence). The CDR3 covers 17 residues. Trimming shortened V by 3 bases and J by 6 bases, and 21 bases separated the two germline ends. CDR3: CASSFSGAGSTGQPQHF. CDR3 bases: TGTGCCAGCAGTTTTAGTGGGGCAGGGAGTACGGGTCAGCCCCAGCATTTT.

This chain joins TRBV7-8 and TRBJ2-1; possible D gene TRBD1, 5 bases. The CDR3 sequence is 12 residues long. The V end was cut by 5 bases, the J end by 9 bases, with 11 bases between. CDR1 SGHVS and CDR2 FQNEAQ come from the germline V gene. The CDR3 spells CASSPDTGEQFF. The CDR3 coding sequence is TGTGCCAGCAGCCCGGACACGGGTGAGCAGTTCTTC.

The chain uses TRBV28 and TRBJ2-5, with TRBD2 matching over 8 bases. With 5 bases clipped from V and 4 bases from J, the junction kept 18 bases outside the gene matches. The CDR3 sequence is 18 residues long. Germline lookup yields CDR1 MDHEN and CDR2 SYDVKM. CDR3 region: CASSPFWLAGSAIETQYF. CDR3 bases: TGTGCCAGCAGTCCCTTTTGGCTAGCGGGTTCGGCGATAGAGACCCAGTACTTC.

The genes are TRBV29-1 and TRBJ1-2, with D tentatively TRBD1 (5 bases). Germline V gene data show CDR1 as SQVTM and CDR2 as ANQGSEA. V was cut by 0 bases and J by 6 bases, with 11 bases left in between. This CDR3 has 13 amino acids. CDR3 bases: TGCAGCGTTGAAGATTGGGGGAGGGATGGCTACACCTTC. Amino acids: CSVEDWGRDGYTF.

The rearrangement uses TRBV5-1 and TRBJ2-5; maybe TRBD1 (5 bases). CDR1 SGHRS and CDR2 YFSETQ come from the germline V gene. The CDR3 spans 15 residues. Trimming pared 4 bases from V and 5 bases from J, leaving 18 bases between. CDR3 region: CASSTGAGKGETQYF. The CDR3 coding sequence is TGCGCCAGCAGCACTGGGGCTGGGAAGGGCGAGACCCAGTACTTC.

The rearrangement uses TRBV30 and TRBJ2-7, with 13 positions matching TRBD2. This CDR3 comprises 15 residues. With V trimmed by 0 bases and J by 2 bases, 1 base remained unmatched. Germline loops: CDR1 GTSNPN, CDR2 SVGIG (reference sequence). This CDR3 is CAWSVLAGGPYEQYF. The CDR3 DNA reads TGTGCCTGGAGTGTACTAGCGGGAGGGCCCTACGAGCAGTACTTC.

The CDR3 loop reads CSARTSGVYGTQYF. In nucleotides, the CDR3 is TGCAGTGCCAGGACTAGCGGGGTTTATGGTACGCAGTATTTT. The rearrangement links TRBV20-1 to TRBJ2-3; 12 nucleotides match TRBD2. Unmatched junction bases numbered 9, after V lost 6 bases and J lost 8 bases. Germline CDR1 reads DFQATT; CDR2 reads SNEGSKA (reference sequence). The CDR3 extends over 14 amino acids.

The chain employs TRBV7-9 and TRBJ2-1; 10 bases fit TRBD2. The CDR3 totals 15 residues. V shed 5 bases, J shed 9 bases, and the junction held 10 bases outside the gene matches. The germline V gene has CDR1 SEHNR and CDR2 FQNEAQ (reference sequence). CDR3 nucleotide sequence: TGTGCCAGCAGCGAGTGGCTAGCGGGGGATGGTGAGCAGTTCTTC. It codes for CASSEWLAGDGEQFF.

A note on this clonotype: At one end the junction does not follow the germline gene, possibly because of a read error. The gene calls are TRBV5-1 and TRBJ2-7; TRBD2 aligns across 13 bases. Germline-derived CDR1 and CDR2 are SGHRS and YFSETQ. CDR3 length: 15 residues. The CDR3 DNA sequence: TGCGCCAGCAGCTCCGGACTAGCGGGGGCCTACGAGCAGGACTTC. This encodes CASSSGLAGAYEQDF. The variable domain in full, with the rest retrieved from reference TRBV5-1 and TRBJ2-7, is KAGVTQTPRYLIKTRGQQVTLSCSPISGHRSVSWYQQTPGQGLQFLFEYFSETQRNKGNFPGRFSGRQFSNSRSEMNVSTLELGDSALYLCASSSGLAGAYEQDFGPGTRLTVT.

This clonotype was counted once. The DNA for the CDR3 is TGTGCCTGGAGTAGGGGCAGCAACTACAATGAGCAGTTCTTC. Its protein product is CAWSRGSNYNEQFF. This sequence joins TRBV30 and TRBJ2-1; TRBD1 might be the D (5 bases). This CDR3 region has 14 residues. Trimming cost V 2 bases and J 3 bases, with 11 bases left between them. Germline-derived CDR1 and CDR2 are GTSNPN and SVGIG (reference sequence).

The chain links TRBV12-3 or TRBV12-4 to TRBJ2-2; maybe TRBD2 (6 bases). This CDR3 contains 14 residues. V was trimmed by 3 bases and J by 6 bases, leaving 11 bases between them. The CDR3 is CASSFSGSSGELFF. The CDR3 DNA sequence: TGTGCCAGCAGTTTTTCCGGGAGCTCCGGGGAGCTGTTTTTT.

This rearrangement joins TRBV7-2 to TRBJ2-1; D is uncertain. V dropped 5 bases and J dropped 6 bases, with 11 bases sitting between them. The CDR3 extends over 13 amino acids. Germline V CDR1 and CDR2: SGHTA, FQGNSA. CDR3 DNA sequence: TGTGCCAGCAGCCCGAGCGAAAGCAATGAGCAGTTCTTC. Translation: CASSPSESNEQFF.

The chain uses TRBV10-3 and TRBJ1-6, with D unclear. Germline values: CDR1 ENHRY, CDR2 SYGVKD. V gave up 0 bases and J gave up 8 bases, with 5 bases separating them. CDR3 size: 13 residues. The CDR3 protein is CAISESVDSPLHF. CDR3 in DNA: TGTGCCATCAGTGAGTCGGTAGATTCACCCCTCCACTTT.

The gene calls are TRBV12-3 or TRBV12-4 and TRBJ2-7, with D uncertain. This CDR3 is built from 12 residues. Trimming removed 7 bases from V and 5 bases from J, with 12 bases in between. CDR3: CASTPDGDEQYF. The CDR3 DNA reads TGTGCCAGCACTCCGGATGGGGACGAGCAGTACTTC.

This chain connects TRBV9 to TRBJ1-6; 9 nucleotides match TRBD1. The CDR3 is made up of 14 amino acids. The germline V gene has CDR1 SGDLS and CDR2 YYNGEE. J gave up 7 bases and V 3 bases, and 2 bases lay outside the gene matches. Written as DNA, the CDR3 is TGTGCCAGCAGCGCCGGGACAGGGAATTCACCCCTCCACTTT. It specifies CASSAGTGNSPLHF.

J is TRBJ1-1 and V is TRBV5-1, with D uncertain. Germline values: CDR1 SGHRS, CDR2 YFSETQ. CDR3 length equals 14 residues. V was trimmed by 0 bases and J by 1 base, leaving 7 bases between them. The CDR3 bases are TGCGCCAGCAGCTTGGTGCGGGAGAACACTGAAGCTTTCTTT. Translation: CASSLVRENTEAFF.

The chain links TRBV5-1 to TRBJ2-7, with D perhaps matching TRBD1 (5 bases). The CDR3 extends over 15 amino acids. Germline values: CDR1 SGHRS, CDR2 YFSETQ. V lost 5 bases and J lost 7, with 22 bases in between. Written as DNA, the CDR3 is TGCGCCAGCAGTTTAGACAGCCCTTTTTTGGAGGAGCAGTACTTC. Translation gives CASSLDSPFLEEQYF. Using reference TRBV5-1 and TRBJ2-7 for the parts outside the CDR3, the full variable domain is KAGVTQTPRYLIKTRGQQVTLSCSPISGHRSVSWYQQTPGQGLQFLFEYFSETQRNKGNFPGRFSGRQFSNSRSEMNVSTLELGDSALYLCASSLDSPFLEEQYFGPGTRLTVT.

This sequence joins TRBV11-2 and TRBJ1-4; D not resolved. The CDR3 sequence is 13 residues long. The germline V gene encodes CDR1 SGHAT and CDR2 FQNNGV. Trimming took 9 bases from V and 0 from J, leaving 8 bases between them. CDR3 nucleotide sequence: TGTGCCAGTTCCGGGTCAACTAATGAAAAACTGTTTTTT. Residues: CASSGSTNEKLFF. Using reference TRBV11-2 and TRBJ1-4 for the parts outside the CDR3, the full variable domain is EAGVAQSPRYKIIEKRQSVAFWCNPISGHATLYWYQQILGQGPKLLIQFQNNGVVDDSQLPKDRFSAERLKGVDSTLKIQPAKLEDSAVYLCASSGSTNEKLFFGSGTQLSVL.

The chain couples TRBV30 to TRBJ2-2; D is unclear. This CDR3 has 14 residues. V was cut by 0 bases and J by 1 base, with 6 bases left in between. Germline CDR1 is GTSNPN and CDR2 is SVGIG (reference sequence). The DNA for the CDR3 is TGTGCCTGGAGTGTGACGGTGAACACCGGGGAGCTGTTTTTT. It yields the protein CAWSVTVNTGELFF. The full variable domain, completed using reference TRBV30 and TRBJ2-2, is SQTIHQWPATLVQPVGSPLSLECTVEGTSNPNLYWYRQAAGRGLQLLFYSVGIGQISSEVPQNLSASRPQDRQFILSSKKLLLSDSGFYLCAWSVTVNTGELFFGEGSRLTVL.

The chain recombines TRBV29-1 with TRBJ2-3; no definite D call. This CDR3 region has 12 residues. V gave up 8 bases and J gave up 4 bases, with 13 bases separating them. Germline CDR1 SQVTM, CDR2 ANQGSEA. The CDR3 protein is CSSGVSPDTQYF. Here the CDR3 DNA reads TGCAGCTCCGGCGTCTCCCCAGATACGCAGTATTTT.